This T cell receptor (beta chain) was obtained from a study of OX40 agonist ivuxolimab in advanced cancers. V lost 0 bases and J lost 6, with 9 bases in between. CDR3 length equals 14 residues. Germline lookup yields CDR1 MNHNY and CDR2 SVGAGI (reference sequence). The table came from immunoSEQ multiplex PCR; TCRdb's copy has only in-frame clones and leaves some out. The sample includes 62,000 or so clones, about nine tenths of them seen just once. The chain joins TRBV6-6 to TRBJ2-1; D is uncertain. The sequences come from CD4+ or CD8+ T cells sorted from blood, collected in a trial of the OX40 agonist ivuxolimab. The TCR was taken from an adult with an advanced solid tumor such as melanoma, head and neck, liver or kidney cancer. CDR3: CASSYSRVLNEQFF. The CDR3 DNA reads TGTGCCAGCAGTTACTCAAGGGTACTCAATGAGCAGTTCTTC.